The T cell receptor (beta chain) under discussion was sequenced for a study of vaccination effects on CD4 cells after COVID-19. About the study: Post-vaccine specimens arrived a median 72 days past the second dose.

Notes on this clone: As yet, its antigen is unknown.

Profiling relied on immunoSEQ multiplex PCR, and the TCRdb table lists in-frame clones only, not all of them. The sample includes some 15,000 clones, around 64% seen only once; the top ten take 9%. The CDR3 has 20 residues. J was trimmed by 1 base and V by 0 bases; bases with no gene match: 17. Viral peptide pools were used in the ViraFEST assay to expand antigen-specific CD4+ T cells, and sequencing came afterward. A 10-day culture period preceded the isolation of CD4+ T cells. Two-dose BNT162b2 or mRNA-1273 vaccination was given to participants. No vaccinee had earlier SARS-CoV-2 infection, and nucleocapsid antibodies were negative. Each culture had half its medium swapped for IL-2 medium on days 3 and 7. General study points: The vaccine-induced clones of healthy vaccinees included only 1 of 255 that cross-reacted with common cold coronaviruses.

This sequence originates from a human donor who received a COVID-19 vaccine. The sample in question was CD4+ T cells from PBMCs cultured with SARS-CoV-2 spike peptides, obtained after COVID-19 vaccination. This chain links TRBV5-3 with TRBJ1-2, with 8 bases that match TRBD1. TRBV5-3 is reported as an ORF; its role is uncertain. The DNA for the CDR3 is TGTGCCAGAAGCTTGGAACCCCCGGACAGGGCTTCCCCCCATAACTATGGCTACACCTTC. This encodes CARSLEPPDRASPHNYGYTF.